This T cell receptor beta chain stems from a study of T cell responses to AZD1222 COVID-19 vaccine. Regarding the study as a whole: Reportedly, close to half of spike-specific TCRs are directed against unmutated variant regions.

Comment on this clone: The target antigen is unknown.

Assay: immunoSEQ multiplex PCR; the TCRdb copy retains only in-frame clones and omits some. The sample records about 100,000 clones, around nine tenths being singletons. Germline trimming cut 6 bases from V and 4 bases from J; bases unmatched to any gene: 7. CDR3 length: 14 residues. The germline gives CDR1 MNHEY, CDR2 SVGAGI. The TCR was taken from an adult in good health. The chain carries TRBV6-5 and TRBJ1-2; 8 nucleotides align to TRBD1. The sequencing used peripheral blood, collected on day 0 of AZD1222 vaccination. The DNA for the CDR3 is TGTGCCAGCAGAACCCCCGGACAGGGCTATGGCTACACCTTC. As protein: CASRTPGQGYGYTF.